Shown below are 3 T cell receptor beta chains from a single sample sequenced in a study of T cell changes during pregnancy in multiple sclerosis. Sequencing used immunoSEQ multiplex PCR; TCRdb keeps in-frame clones, though not all of them. This repertoire shows tens of thousands of clones, around 93% found once; its top ten account for around 1%. Sequencing used peripheral blood, obtained after pregnancy. The receptors were gathered from a female donor with multiple sclerosis, enrolled in a pregnancy study.

The chain recombines TRBV4-1 with TRBJ1-6, with 7 bases aligning to TRBD1. CDR3 length: 16 residues. Germline assignment: CDR1 MGHRA and CDR2 YSYEKL. V shed 1 base, J shed 3 bases, and the junction held 3 bases outside the gene matches. The CDR3 loop is CASSQVGTVYNSPLHF. The CDR3 bases are TGCGCCAGCAGCCAAGTGGGGACAGTCTATAATTCACCCCTCCACTTT.

The chain carries TRBV7-2 and TRBJ1-2; 7 bases map to TRBD1. V dropped 1 base and J dropped 6; count of bases not matched to a gene: 8. Germline V CDR1 and CDR2: SGHTA, FQGNSA. The CDR3 has 15 amino acids. The DNA of the CDR3 is TGTGCCAGCAGCTTAGTCGCGACAGGGCTGAATGGCTACACCTTC. Residues: CASSLVATGLNGYTF.

This clone was seen more than once but under ten times. The chain combines TRBV6-4 with TRBJ2-1, with 10 bases aligning to TRBD2. The trim removed 3 bases at V and 5 bases at J, leaving 4 bases unmatched. Germline V lookup: CDR1 MRHNA, CDR2 SNTAGT. The CDR3 contains 15 residues. The CDR3: CASSETAGGNNEQFF. The CDR3, as DNA: TGTGCCAGCAGTGAGACAGCGGGGGGGAACAATGAGCAGTTCTTC.